There are many counts of the clone carrying this TCR beta chain. Its antigen is unknown. TCRdb reprocessed the RACE reads via MiXCR and lists one record per CDR3 protein. The table shows tens of thousands of distinct CDR3 sequences, with 10% to 13% occurring only once. The record originates from a study of human T cells and chemical hapten exposure. Turning to the study itself: Upper-back patches of 0.01% DPC were read at 6 days.

Study-wide findings and caveats: Healthy individuals' immune responses may differ from those of donors, who had alopecia. Significantly more large CDR3 similarity clusters were formed by expanded TCRs than by controls. Patch test score rose with PT1 expanded TCRs, significant at 8, 16, 32, not 4.

Germline assignment: CDR1 SNHLY and CDR2 FYNNEI. The CDR3 extends over 15 amino acids. The junction had 11 bases not matched to a gene; V was cut back by 9 bases and J by 8 bases. Documented time point: pre-sensitization, week 0. As to treatment: therapeutic diphenylcyclopropenone sensitization with weekly scalp DPC. This receptor was obtained from a man under 40 with alopecia areata. Some clones in this sample may be carry-over from other donors' samples. This chain uses TRBV2 with TRBJ2-1; TRBD2 aligns across 12 bases. The material was whole blood, obtained in connection with sensitization to the hapten diphenylcyclopropenone (DPC). The CDR3 sequence: CASTPSGGASDEQFF. In DNA, the CDR3 is TGTGCCAGTACCCCTAGCGGGGGGGCATCGGATGAGCAGTTCTTC.